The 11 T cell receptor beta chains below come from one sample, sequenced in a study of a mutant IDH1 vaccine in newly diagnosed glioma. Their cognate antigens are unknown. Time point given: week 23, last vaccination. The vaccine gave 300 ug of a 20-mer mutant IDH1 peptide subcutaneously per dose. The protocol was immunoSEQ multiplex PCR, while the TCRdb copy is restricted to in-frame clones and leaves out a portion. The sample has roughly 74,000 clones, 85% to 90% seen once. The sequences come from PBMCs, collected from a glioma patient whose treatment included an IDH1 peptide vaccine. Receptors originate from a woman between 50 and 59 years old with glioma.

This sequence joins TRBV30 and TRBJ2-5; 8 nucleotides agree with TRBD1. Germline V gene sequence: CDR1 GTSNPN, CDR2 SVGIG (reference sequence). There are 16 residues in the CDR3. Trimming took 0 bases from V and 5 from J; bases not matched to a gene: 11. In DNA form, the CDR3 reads TGTGCCTGGAGTGTACTAGGCAGGGGGCGCGGGGAGACCCAGTACTTC. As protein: CAWSVLGRGRGETQYF.

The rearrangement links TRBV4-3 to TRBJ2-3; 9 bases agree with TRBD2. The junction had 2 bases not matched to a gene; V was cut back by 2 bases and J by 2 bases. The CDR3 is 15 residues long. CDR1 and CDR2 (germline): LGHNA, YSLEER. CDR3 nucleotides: TGCGCCAGCAGCCAATGGACTAGCGACACAGATACGCAGTATTTT. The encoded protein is CASSQWTSDTDTQYF.

DNA for the CDR3: TGTGCCACCAGCAGAGATAAGGGGGCTTGGGCTTTCTTT. Translated, it gives CATSRDKGAWAFF. This rearrangement joins TRBV15 to TRBJ1-1, with 7 bases identical to TRBD1. Germline loops: CDR1 LNHNV, CDR2 YYDKDF (reference sequence). The CDR3 has 13 amino acids. V lost 0 bases to trimming and J lost 11 bases; unmatched junction nucleotides: 6.

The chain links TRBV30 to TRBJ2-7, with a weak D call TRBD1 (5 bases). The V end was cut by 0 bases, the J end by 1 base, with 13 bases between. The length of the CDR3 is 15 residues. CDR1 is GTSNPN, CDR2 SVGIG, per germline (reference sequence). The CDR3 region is CAWSVQAGTSYEQYF. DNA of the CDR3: TGTGCCTGGAGTGTACAGGCAGGTACTTCCTACGAGCAGTACTTC.

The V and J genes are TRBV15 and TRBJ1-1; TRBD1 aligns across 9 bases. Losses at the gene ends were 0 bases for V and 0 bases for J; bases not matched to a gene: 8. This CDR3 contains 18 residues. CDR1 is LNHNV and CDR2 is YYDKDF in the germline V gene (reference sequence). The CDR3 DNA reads TGTGCCACCAGCAGAGATGGGTGGGGACAGGGCATGAACACTGAAGCTTTCTTT. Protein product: CATSRDGWGQGMNTEAFF.

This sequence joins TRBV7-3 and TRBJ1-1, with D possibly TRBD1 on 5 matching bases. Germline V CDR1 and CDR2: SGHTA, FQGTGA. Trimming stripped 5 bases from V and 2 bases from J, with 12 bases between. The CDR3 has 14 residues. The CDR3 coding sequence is TGTGCCAGCAGCCCCCAGGGAGGAAACACTGAAGCTTTCTTT. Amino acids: CASSPQGGNTEAFF.

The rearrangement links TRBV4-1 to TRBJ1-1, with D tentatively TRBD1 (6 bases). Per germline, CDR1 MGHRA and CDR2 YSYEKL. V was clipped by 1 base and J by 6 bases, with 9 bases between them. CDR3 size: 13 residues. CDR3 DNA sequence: TGCGCCAGCAGCCAAGGGGGGCCGGCTGAAGCTTTCTTT. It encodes CASSQGGPAEAFF.

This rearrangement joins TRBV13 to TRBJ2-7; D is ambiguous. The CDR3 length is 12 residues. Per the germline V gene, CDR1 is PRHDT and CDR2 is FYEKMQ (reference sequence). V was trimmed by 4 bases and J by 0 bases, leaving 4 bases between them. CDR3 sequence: CASSYSSYEQYF. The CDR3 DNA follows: TGTGCCAGCAGCTACTCCTCCTACGAGCAGTACTTC.

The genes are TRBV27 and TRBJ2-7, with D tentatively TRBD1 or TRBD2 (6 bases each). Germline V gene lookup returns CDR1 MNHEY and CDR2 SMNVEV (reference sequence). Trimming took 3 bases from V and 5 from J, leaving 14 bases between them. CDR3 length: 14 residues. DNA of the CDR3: TGTGCCAGCAGTTTGGTGGGGGGCTTCGACGAGCAGTACTTC. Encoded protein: CASSLVGGFDEQYF.

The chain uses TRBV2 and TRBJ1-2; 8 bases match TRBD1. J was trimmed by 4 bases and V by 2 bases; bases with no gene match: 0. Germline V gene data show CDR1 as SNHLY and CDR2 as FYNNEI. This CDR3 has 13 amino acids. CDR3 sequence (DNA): TGTGCCAGCAGTGAACAGGGGGCCTATGGCTACACCTTC. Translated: CASSEQGAYGYTF.

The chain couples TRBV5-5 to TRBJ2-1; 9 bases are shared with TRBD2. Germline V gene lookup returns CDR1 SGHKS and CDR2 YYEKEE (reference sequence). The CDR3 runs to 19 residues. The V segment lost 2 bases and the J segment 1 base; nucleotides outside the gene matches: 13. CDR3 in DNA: TGTGCCAGCAGCTTTAGCGGTTACATAGCGGGAGCGTCCTACAATGAGCAGTTCTTC. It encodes CASSFSGYIAGASYNEQFF.